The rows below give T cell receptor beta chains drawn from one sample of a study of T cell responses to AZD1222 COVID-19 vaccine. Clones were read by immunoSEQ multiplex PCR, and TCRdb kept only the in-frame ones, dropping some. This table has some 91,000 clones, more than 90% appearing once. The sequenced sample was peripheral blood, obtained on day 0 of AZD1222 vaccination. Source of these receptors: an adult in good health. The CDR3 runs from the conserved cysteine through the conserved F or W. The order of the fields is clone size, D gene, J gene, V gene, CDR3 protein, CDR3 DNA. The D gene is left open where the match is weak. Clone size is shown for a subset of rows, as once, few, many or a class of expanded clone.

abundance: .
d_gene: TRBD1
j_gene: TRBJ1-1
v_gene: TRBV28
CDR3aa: CASSFGRGLGDEAFF
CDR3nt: TGTGCCAGCAGTTTCGGCAGGGGGCTGGGGGATGAAGCTTTCTTT

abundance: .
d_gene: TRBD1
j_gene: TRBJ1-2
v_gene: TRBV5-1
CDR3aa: CASSGDSDGYTF
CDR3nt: TGCGCCAGCAGCGGGGACAGTGATGGCTACACCTTC

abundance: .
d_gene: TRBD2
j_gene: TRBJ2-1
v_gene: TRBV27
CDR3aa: CASSGLAGESEQFF
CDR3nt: TGTGCCAGCAGCGGACTAGCGGGAGAGAGTGAGCAGTTCTTC

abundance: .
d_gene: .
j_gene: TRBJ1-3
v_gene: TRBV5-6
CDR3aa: CASSLTQGTGNTIYF
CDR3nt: TGTGCCAGCAGCCTGACACAGGGAACTGGAAACACCATATATTTT

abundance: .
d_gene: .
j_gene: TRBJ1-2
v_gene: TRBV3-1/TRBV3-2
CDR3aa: CASSQVRGTWSGYTF
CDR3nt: TGTGCCAGCAGCCAAGTTAGGGGCACTTGGTCTGGCTACACCTTC

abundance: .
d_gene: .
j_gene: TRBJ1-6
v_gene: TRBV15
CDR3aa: CATSRGRGVSPLHF
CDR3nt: TGTGCCACCAGCAGAGGACGGGGAGTTTCACCCCTCCACTTT

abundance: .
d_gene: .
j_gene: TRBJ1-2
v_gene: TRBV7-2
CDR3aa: CASSLESFYGYTF
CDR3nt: TGTGCCAGCAGCTTAGAGTCATTCTATGGCTACACCTTC

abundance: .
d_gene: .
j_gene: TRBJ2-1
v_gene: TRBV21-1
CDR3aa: CASGKTGGDYNEQFF
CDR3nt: TGTGCCAGCGGAAAAACAGGGGGAGACTACAATGAGCAGTTCTTC

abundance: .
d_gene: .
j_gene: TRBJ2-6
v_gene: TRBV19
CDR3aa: CASNGGYSGANVLTF
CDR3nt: TGTGCCAGTAACGGGGGTTACTCTGGGGCCAACGTCCTGACTTTC

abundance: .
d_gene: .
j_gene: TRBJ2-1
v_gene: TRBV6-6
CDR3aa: CASSRGSEQFF
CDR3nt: TGTGCCAGCAGCCGGGGGTCTGAGCAGTTCTTC

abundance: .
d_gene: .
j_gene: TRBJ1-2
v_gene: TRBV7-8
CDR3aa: CASSLGQRRIANYGYTF
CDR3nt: TGTGCCAGCAGCCTTGGACAGAGAAGGATCGCTAACTATGGCTACACCTTC

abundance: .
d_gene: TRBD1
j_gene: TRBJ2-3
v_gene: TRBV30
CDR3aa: CAWSPKGQMDRGRNTDTQYF
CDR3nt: TGTGCCTGGAGTCCGAAGGGGCAAATGGACAGGGGGCGAAACACAGATACGCAGTATTTT

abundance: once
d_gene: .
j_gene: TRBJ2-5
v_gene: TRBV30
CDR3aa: CAYRLGETQYF
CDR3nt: TGTGCCTACAGGTTGGGAGAGACCCAGTACTTC

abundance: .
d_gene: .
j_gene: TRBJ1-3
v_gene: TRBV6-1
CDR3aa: CASSELLGSGNTIYF
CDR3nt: TGTGCCAGCAGTGAACTGTTAGGTTCTGGAAACACCATATATTTT

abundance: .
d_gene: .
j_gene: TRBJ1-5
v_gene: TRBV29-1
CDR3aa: CSVGGGDSNQPQHF
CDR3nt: TGCAGCGTTGGGGGAGGGGACAGCAATCAGCCCCAGCATTTT

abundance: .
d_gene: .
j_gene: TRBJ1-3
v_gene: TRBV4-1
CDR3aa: CASSQEPRGNTIYF
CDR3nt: TGCGCCAGCAGCCAAGAACCCCGCGGAAACACCATATATTTT

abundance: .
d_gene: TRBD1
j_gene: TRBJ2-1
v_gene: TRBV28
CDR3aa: CASRSWDREYNEQFF
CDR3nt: TGTGCCAGCAGAAGTTGGGACAGAGAATACAATGAGCAGTTCTTC

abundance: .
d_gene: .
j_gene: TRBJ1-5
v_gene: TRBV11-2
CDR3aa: CASSLGGNSNQPQHF
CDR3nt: TGTGCCAGCAGCTTAGGTGGAAATAGCAATCAGCCCCAGCATTTT

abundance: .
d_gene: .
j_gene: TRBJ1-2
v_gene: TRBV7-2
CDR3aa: CASSPAAGPGYTF
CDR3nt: TGTGCCAGCAGCCCCGCGGCAGGGCCTGGCTACACCTTC

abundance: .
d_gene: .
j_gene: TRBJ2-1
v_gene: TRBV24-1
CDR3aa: CATSDLAGNYNEQFF
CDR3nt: TGTGCCACCAGTGATTTGGCGGGGAACTACAATGAGCAGTTCTTC

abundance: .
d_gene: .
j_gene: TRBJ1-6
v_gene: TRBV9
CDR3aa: CASSAVGGNNSPLHF
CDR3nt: TGTGCCAGCAGCGCGGTCGGGGGGAACAATTCACCCCTCCACTTT

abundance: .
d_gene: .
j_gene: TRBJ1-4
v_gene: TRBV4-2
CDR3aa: CASSQERYGTEKLFF
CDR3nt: TGTGCCAGCAGCCAAGAGAGGTACGGGACTGAAAAACTGTTTTTT

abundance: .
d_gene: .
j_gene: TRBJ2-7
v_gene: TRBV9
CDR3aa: CASSPNSYEQYF
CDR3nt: TGTGCCAGCAGCCCTAACTCCTACGAGCAGTACTTC

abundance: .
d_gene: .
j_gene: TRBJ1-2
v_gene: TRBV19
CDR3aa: CASSIIAYPEGYTF
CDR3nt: TGTGCCAGTAGTATAATCGCATACCCAGAGGGCTACACCTTC

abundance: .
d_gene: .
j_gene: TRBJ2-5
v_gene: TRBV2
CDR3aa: CASSERLKKETQYF
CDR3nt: TGTGCCAGCAGTGAAAGGTTGAAAAAAGAGACCCAGTACTTC

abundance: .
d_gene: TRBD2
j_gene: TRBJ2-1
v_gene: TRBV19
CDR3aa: CASSIGGLRLAGGNNEQFF
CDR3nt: TGTGCCAGTAGTATAGGGGGGCTTAGACTAGCGGGAGGGAATAATGAGCAGTTCTTC